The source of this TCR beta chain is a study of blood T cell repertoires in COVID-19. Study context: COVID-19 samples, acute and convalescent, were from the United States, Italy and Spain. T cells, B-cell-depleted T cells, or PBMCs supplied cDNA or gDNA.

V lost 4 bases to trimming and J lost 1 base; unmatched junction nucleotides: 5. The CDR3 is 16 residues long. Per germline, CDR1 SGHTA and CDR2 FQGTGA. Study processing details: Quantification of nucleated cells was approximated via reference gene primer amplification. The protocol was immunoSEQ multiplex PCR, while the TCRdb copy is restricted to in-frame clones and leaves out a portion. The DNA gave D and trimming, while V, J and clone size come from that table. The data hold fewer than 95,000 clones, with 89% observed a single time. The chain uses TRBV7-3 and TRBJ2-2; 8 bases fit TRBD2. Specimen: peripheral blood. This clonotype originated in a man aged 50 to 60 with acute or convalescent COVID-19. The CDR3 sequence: CASSSLAGLNTGELFF. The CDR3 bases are TGTGCCAGCAGCTCCCTAGCGGGTTTGAACACCGGGGAGCTGTTTTTT.